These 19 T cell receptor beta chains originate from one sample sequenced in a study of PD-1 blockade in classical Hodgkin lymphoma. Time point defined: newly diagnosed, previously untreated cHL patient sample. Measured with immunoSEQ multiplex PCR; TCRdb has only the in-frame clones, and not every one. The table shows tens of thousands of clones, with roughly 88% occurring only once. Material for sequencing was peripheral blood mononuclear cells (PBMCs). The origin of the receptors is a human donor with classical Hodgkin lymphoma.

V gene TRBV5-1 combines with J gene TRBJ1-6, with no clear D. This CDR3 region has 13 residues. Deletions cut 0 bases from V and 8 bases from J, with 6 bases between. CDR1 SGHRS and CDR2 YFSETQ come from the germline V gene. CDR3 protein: CASSLDKDSPLHF. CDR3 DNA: TGCGCCAGCAGCTTGGACAAGGATTCACCCCTCCACTTT.

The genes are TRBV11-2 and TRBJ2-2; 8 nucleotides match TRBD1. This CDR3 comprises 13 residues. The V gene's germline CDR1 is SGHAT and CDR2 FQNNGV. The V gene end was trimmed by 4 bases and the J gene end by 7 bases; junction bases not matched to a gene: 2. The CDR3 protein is CASSSDRGGELFF. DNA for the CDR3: TGTGCCAGCAGCTCCGACAGGGGCGGGGAGCTGTTTTTT. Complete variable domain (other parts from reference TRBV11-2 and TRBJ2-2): EAGVAQSPRYKIIEKRQSVAFWCNPISGHATLYWYQQILGQGPKLLIQFQNNGVVDDSQLPKDRFSAERLKGVDSTLKIQPAKLEDSAVYLCASSSDRGGELFFGEGSRLTVL.

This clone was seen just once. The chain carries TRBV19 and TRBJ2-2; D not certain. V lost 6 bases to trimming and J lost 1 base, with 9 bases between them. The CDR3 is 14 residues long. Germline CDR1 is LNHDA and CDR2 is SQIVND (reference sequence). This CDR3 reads CASRRSENTGELFF. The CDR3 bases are TGTGCCAGTAGGAGGAGCGAGAACACCGGGGAGCTGTTTTTT.

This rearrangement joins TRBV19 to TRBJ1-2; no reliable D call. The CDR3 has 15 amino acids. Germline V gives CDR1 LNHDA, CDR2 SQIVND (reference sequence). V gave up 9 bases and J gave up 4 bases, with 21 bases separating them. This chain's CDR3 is CASTKEGQLLYGYTF. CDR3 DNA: TGTGCCAGCACAAAAGAAGGCCAGCTACTCTATGGCTACACCTTC.

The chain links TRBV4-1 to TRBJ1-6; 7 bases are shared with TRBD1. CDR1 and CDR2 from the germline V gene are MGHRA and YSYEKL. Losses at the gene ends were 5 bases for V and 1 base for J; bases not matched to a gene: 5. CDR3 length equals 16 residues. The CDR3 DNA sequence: TGCGCCAGCAGCGACTCAGGGGGATCCTATAATTCACCCCTCCACTTT. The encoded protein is CASSDSGGSYNSPLHF.

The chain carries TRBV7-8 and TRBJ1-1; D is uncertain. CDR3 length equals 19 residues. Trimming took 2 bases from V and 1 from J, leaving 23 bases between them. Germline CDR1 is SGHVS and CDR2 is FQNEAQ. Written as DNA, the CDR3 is TGTGCCAGCAGCTTACTATGGATTTCAGCGACCGGTAGGAACACTGAAGCTTTCTTT. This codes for CASSLLWISATGRNTEAFF.

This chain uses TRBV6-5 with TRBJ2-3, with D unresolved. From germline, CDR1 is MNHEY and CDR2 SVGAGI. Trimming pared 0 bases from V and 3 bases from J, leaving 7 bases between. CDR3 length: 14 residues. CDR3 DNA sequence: TGTGCCAGCAGTTACTCGTATGGTACAGATACGCAGTATTTT. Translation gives CASSYSYGTDTQYF.

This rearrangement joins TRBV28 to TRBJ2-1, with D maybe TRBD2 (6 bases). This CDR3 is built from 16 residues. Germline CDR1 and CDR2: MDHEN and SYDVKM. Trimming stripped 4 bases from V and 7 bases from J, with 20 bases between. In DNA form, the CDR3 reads TGTGCCAGCAGTTCACCTGCAGCCCCCCGGGGGAATGAGCAGTTCTTC. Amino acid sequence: CASSSPAAPRGNEQFF.

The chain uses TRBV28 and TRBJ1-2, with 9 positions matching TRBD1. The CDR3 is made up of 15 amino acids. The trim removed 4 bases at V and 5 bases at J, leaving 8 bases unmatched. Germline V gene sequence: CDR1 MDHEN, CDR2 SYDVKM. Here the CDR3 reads CASSSRTGAIYGYTF. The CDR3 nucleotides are TGTGCCAGCAGTTCTCGGACAGGGGCGATATATGGCTACACCTTC.

The chain's CDR3 is CASEGERGGEAFF. The CDR3 region has the DNA TGTGCCAGCGAGGGGGAAAGGGGAGGTGAAGCTTTCTTT. The chain is built from TRBV2 and TRBJ1-1, with a weak D call TRBD1 (6 bases). Germline lookup yields CDR1 SNHLY and CDR2 FYNNEI. V dropped 8 bases and J dropped 7 bases, with 17 bases sitting between them. The CDR3 is 13 residues long.

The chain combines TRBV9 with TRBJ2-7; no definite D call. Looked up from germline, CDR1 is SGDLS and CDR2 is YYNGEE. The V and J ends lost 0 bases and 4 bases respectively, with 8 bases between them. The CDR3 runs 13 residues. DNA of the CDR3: TGTGCCAGCAGCGTAGCCGACGGATACGAGCAGTACGTC. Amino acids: CASSVADGYEQYV.

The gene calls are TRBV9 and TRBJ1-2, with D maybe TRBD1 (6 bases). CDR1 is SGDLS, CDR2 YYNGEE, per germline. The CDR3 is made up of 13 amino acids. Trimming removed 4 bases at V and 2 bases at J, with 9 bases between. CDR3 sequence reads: CASSRTANYGYTF. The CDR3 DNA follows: TGTGCCAGCAGCCGGACAGCCAACTATGGCTACACCTTC.

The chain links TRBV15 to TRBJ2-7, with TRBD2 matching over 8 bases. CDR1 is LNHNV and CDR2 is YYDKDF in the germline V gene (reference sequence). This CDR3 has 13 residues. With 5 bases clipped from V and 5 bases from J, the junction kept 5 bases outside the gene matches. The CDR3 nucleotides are TGTGCCACCAGCGGGGGGACTAGAGACGAGCAGTACGTC. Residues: CATSGGTRDEQYV.

The DNA of the CDR3 is TGTGCCAGCAGTTTAAATGCACTTGCCGAGCAGTACGTC. It translates to CASSLNALAEQYV. The rearrangement uses TRBV27 and TRBJ2-7, with D unresolved. Germline lookup yields CDR1 MNHEY and CDR2 SMNVEV (reference sequence). Between the trimmed V and J ends, which lost 2 bases and 6 bases, there was a span of 11 bases. The CDR3 extends over 13 amino acids.

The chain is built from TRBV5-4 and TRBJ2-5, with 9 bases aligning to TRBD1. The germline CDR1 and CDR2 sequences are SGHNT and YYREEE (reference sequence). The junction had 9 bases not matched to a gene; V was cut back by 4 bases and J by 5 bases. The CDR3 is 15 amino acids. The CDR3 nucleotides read TGTGCCAGCAGCATACAACAGGGGGCTGGCGAGACCCAGTACTTC. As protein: CASSIQQGAGETQYF.

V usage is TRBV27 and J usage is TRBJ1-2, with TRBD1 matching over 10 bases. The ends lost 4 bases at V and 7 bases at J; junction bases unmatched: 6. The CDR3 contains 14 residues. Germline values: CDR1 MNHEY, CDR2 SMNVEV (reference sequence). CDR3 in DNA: TGTGCCAGCAGTTCGGACAGGGGGGTCGGTGGCTACACCTTC. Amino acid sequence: CASSSDRGVGGYTF.

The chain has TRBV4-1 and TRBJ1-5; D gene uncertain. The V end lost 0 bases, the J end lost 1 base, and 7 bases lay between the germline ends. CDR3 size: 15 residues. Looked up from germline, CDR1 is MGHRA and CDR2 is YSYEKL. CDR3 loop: CASSQDAGSNQPQHF. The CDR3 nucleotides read TGCGCCAGCAGCCAAGACGCGGGGAGCAATCAGCCCCAGCATTTT.

CDR3 sequence (DNA): TGTGCCAGCAGTACCCCGGGACAGAACACCGGGGAGCTGTTTTTT. Residues: CASSTPGQNTGELFF. This sequence joins TRBV28 and TRBJ2-2; tentatively, D is TRBD1 (6 bases). Deletions cut 5 bases from V and 1 base from J, with 11 bases between. The CDR3 is 15 amino acids. The germline V gene has CDR1 MDHEN and CDR2 SYDVKM.

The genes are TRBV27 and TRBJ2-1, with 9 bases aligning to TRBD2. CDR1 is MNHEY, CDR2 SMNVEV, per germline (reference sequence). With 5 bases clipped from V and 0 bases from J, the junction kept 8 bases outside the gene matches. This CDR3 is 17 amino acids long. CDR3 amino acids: CASSLLLAGSSYNEQFF. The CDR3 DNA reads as TGTGCCAGCAGTCTCCTACTAGCGGGCAGCTCCTACAATGAGCAGTTCTTC.